The sequence of this TCR beta chain was determined in a study of cytomegalovirus exposure and HLA in healthy donors. Study as a whole: Earlier work reported 117 million unique TCR beta sequences from some 170 million T cells. Tens of millions of unique TCRs from HLA-typed donors made up an early data release.

About this clone itself: Antigen specificity is unknown.

Study results and caveats: Reported performance of the classifier showed diagnosis of cytomegalovirus status with high specificity and sensitivity.

With 60 Vbeta and 13 Jbeta primers, the PCR was carried out. The table came from immunoSEQ multiplex PCR; TCRdb's copy has only in-frame clones and leaves some out. The table has 170,000 or so clones, about 69% seen once. The CDR3 has 14 residues. Germline CDR1 is WNHNN and CDR2 is SYGVQD (reference sequence). The chain employs TRBV10-1 and TRBJ2-5, with 8 nucleotides matching TRBD1. The last part of the DNA fits TRBJ2-7 better; the J call may be wrong. The source is a male donor in good health and CMV-seronegative. Input material: PBMCs. The chain's CDR3 is CASSETGGSYEQYF. DNA of the CDR3: TGCGCCAGCAGCGAAACAGGGGGCTCCTACGAGCAGTACTTC.